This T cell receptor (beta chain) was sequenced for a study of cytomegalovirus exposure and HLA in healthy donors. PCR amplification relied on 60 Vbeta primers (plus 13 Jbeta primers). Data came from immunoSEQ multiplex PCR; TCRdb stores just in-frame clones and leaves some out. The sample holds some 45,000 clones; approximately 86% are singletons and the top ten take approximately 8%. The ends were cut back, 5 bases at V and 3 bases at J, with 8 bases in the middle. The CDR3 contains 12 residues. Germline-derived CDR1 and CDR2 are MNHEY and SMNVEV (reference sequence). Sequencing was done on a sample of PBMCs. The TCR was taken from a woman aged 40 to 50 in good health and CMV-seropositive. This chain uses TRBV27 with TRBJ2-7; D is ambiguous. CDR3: CASSNSVYEQYF. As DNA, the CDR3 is TGTGCCAGCAGTAACTCCGTCTACGAGCAGTACTTC.